This TCR beta chain was identified in a study of T cells in Graves' hyperthyroidism and ophthalmopathy. There were TCR beta CDR3 regions amplified from RNA transcripts. Carried out on the TCR CDR3, a first-round RT-PCR used the HTBI primer set. TCRdb reanalysed the multiplex PCR reads using MiXCR and keeps one entry per CDR3 protein. The table shows some 600,000 distinct CDR3 sequences, with about 43% occurring only once. This clonotype occurred many times. What it binds is not known. Study observations and caveats: Most clonotypes expanded in thyroid above 0.001 were likewise present in blood. Ophthalmopathy and stable hyperthyroidism were told apart by a 13 V-J model.

The patients, who ranged from 18 to 65 in age, presented with newly diagnosed hyperthyroidism lasting under 2 months. Lactation, pregnancy, other autoimmune disease or uncontrolled infection led to exclusion of patients. Germline CDR1 and CDR2: SNHLY and FYNNEI. The V gene lost 0 bases and the J gene lost 5 bases, with 10 bases spanning the gap. The CDR3 is made up of 15 amino acids. This chain uses TRBV2 with TRBJ1-4; D perhaps matches TRBD1 (6 bases). The source of this sequence is a young woman with Graves' hyperthyroidism. Material for sequencing was peripheral blood or thyroid tissue (not recorded which). CDR3 in DNA: TGTGCCAGCAGTGAAGCTAGGGGGGACAATGAAAAACTGTTTTTT. This gives the protein CASSEARGDNEKLFF.